The 10 T cell receptor beta chains reported below all come from one sample, sequenced in a study of cytotoxic CD8 clonotypes in ibrutinib-treated CLL. Generated by immunoSEQ multiplex PCR, the TCRdb table keeps only in-frame clones and is missing some. The data show roughly 63,000 clones, with around 52% seen just once and roughly 14% held by the top ten. The sample here was PBMCs, taken after 12 months of ibrutinib treatment. Receptors originate from a human donor with chronic lymphocytic leukemia.

V gene TRBV30 combines with J gene TRBJ1-5, with D maybe TRBD1 (6 bases). Trimming took off 2 bases at V and 7 bases at J, with 15 bases between the two ends. Germline lookup yields CDR1 GTSNPN and CDR2 SVGIG (reference sequence). This CDR3 has 14 residues. DNA for the CDR3: TGTGCCTGGAGTACAAAAGGACAGAACCAGCCCCAGCATTTT. It specifies CAWSTKGQNQPQHF.

The count of this clone is one. V gene TRBV7-9 combines with J gene TRBJ2-2, with 12 bases that match TRBD1. V was clipped by 6 bases and J by 7 bases; unmatched bases: 6. Germline loops: CDR1 SEHNR, CDR2 FQNEAQ (reference sequence). This CDR3 is built from 15 residues. This CDR3 reads CASSGTGGVSGELFF. Written as DNA, the CDR3 is TGTGCCAGCAGTGGGACAGGGGGCGTTAGCGGGGAGCTGTTTTTT.

This clone was seen ten or more times. The V gene is TRBV27, the J gene TRBJ1-1; D is unclear. Deletions cut 8 bases from V and 0 bases from J, with 13 bases between. The CDR3 length is 14 residues. The V gene's germline CDR1 is MNHEY and CDR2 SMNVEV (reference sequence). The CDR3 DNA is TGTGCCAGCTCCTGGCGACTTATGAACACTGAAGCTTTCTTT. This translates into CASSWRLMNTEAFF.

The chain recombines TRBV6-1 with TRBJ2-7; D not resolved. V lost 1 base and J lost 3, with 4 bases in between. The CDR3 spans 12 residues. Germline CDR1 MNHNS, CDR2 SASEGT. The CDR3 loop reads CASSEGFYEQYF. CDR3 nucleotide sequence: TGTGCCAGCAGTGAAGGCTTCTACGAGCAGTACTTC.

The rearrangement links TRBV28 to TRBJ1-1; 8 bases are a match to TRBD1. This CDR3 has 15 residues. With 6 bases clipped from V and 1 base from J, the junction kept 7 bases outside the gene matches. Looked up from germline, CDR1 is MDHEN and CDR2 is SYDVKM. The CDR3 region has the DNA TGTGCCAGCAGCCGACAGGGGAGGGCGAACACTGAAGCTTTCTTT. Amino acids: CASSRQGRANTEAFF.

This sequence joins TRBV5-6 and TRBJ2-3; 9 nucleotides line up with TRBD1. The J segment lost 1 base and the V segment lost 4 bases, leaving 10 bases of the junction unmatched. CDR1 is SGHDT, CDR2 YYEEEE, per germline. The CDR3 has 17 amino acids. The DNA of the CDR3 is TGTGCCAGCAGCCGACAGGGGGATGATGGCGGCACAGATACGCAGTATTTT. Its translation is CASSRQGDDGGTDTQYF.

J is TRBJ1-6 and V is TRBV6-5, with 8 bases identical to TRBD1. This CDR3 has 15 residues. The germline gives CDR1 MNHEY, CDR2 SVGAGI. V lost 6 bases and J lost 9; bases outside the gene matches: 10. CDR3 bases: TGTGCCAGCAGACGGGGACAGGCCTTTCGTTCACCCCTCCACTTT. Translated: CASRRGQAFRSPLHF.

This clone was observed at least ten times. The rearrangement links TRBV21-1 to TRBJ2-7; the DNA was not used to check the table's D call, TRBD1. TRBV21-1 is recorded as a pseudogene. The CDR3 length is 14 residues. DNA of the CDR3: TGTGCCAGCAGCAAAACGGGACAGGGCGGTGAGCAGTACGTC. Protein product: CASSKTGQGGEQYV.

This clone was counted only a few times. The chain carries TRBV6-1 and TRBJ2-6, with D possibly TRBD2 on 5 matching bases. The CDR3 runs 14 residues. Germline V gene lookup returns CDR1 MNHNS and CDR2 SASEGT. Trimming took off 6 bases at V and 5 bases at J, with 11 bases between the two ends. The CDR3 nucleotides are TGTGCCAGCAGGGAGGCACTTAGGGCCAACGTCCTGACTTTC. Amino acids: CASREALRANVLTF.

The genes are TRBV27 and TRBJ2-2; D perhaps matches TRBD1 (6 bases). The CDR3 consists of 13 residues. Germline CDR1 is MNHEY and CDR2 is SMNVEV (reference sequence). With 8 bases removed from V and 5 bases from J, the gap between germline ends came to 12 bases. CDR3 region: CASCQGTTGELFF. In DNA form, the CDR3 reads TGTGCCAGCTGTCAGGGGACGACCGGGGAGCTGTTTTTT.